What follows are 23 T cell receptor beta chains derived from one specimen sequenced in a study of blood T cell repertoires in COVID-19. TCRdb's copy holds only in-frame clones and misses some; the assay was immunoSEQ multiplex PCR. Of about 100,000 clones in the sample, more than 70% were seen once. Sequenced material: peripheral blood. These receptors were collected from a man aged 45-65 years with active or convalescent COVID-19.

This clone has just one count. The chain combines TRBV15 with TRBJ2-7, with D tentatively TRBD2 (6 bases). The CDR3 sequence is 16 residues long. CDR1 and CDR2 from the germline V gene are LNHNV and YYDKDF (reference sequence). With 0 bases removed from V and 4 bases from J, the gap between germline ends came to 16 bases. CDR3 amino acids: CATSRDKEAGRYEQYF. CDR3 DNA: TGTGCCACCAGCAGAGATAAGGAAGCGGGCCGATACGAGCAGTACTTC.

V and J are TRBV20-1 and TRBJ1-1; no clear D gene. V was trimmed by 5 bases and J by 8 bases, leaving 12 bases between them. The germline gives CDR1 DFQATT, CDR2 SNEGSKA (reference sequence). The length of the CDR3 is 11 residues. CDR3 protein: CSASFLEEAFF. Written as DNA, the CDR3 is TGCAGTGCTTCCTTTTTAGAGGAAGCTTTCTTT.

The chain recombines TRBV3-1 (or the pseudogene TRBV3-2) with TRBJ2-5; D is possibly TRBD1 (6 bases). The V gene's germline CDR1 is LGHDT and CDR2 YNNKEL (reference sequence). The V gene lost 3 bases and the J gene lost 5 bases, with 13 bases spanning the gap. CDR3 length: 14 amino acids. DNA of the CDR3: TGTGCCAGCAGCCAGGGGGCTAGCCACGAGACCCAGTACTTC. Translated, it gives CASSQGASHETQYF.

This clone is a singleton in its sample. The genes are TRBV18 and TRBJ2-7, with D possibly being TRBD1 (5 bases). V lost 2 bases to trimming and J lost 7 bases, with 12 bases between them. The CDR3 runs 13 residues. Germline loops: CDR1 KGHSH, CDR2 LQKENI. Written as DNA, the CDR3 is TGTGCCAGCTCACCAATCAGGGATGAAGAGCAGTACTTC. Protein product: CASSPIRDEEQYF.

This sequence joins TRBV2 and TRBJ2-1; 9 nucleotides agree with TRBD1. The germline V gene has CDR1 SNHLY and CDR2 FYNNEI. J lost 9 bases, V lost 6 bases, and 6 bases had no gene match. The CDR3 totals 13 residues. CDR3 residues: CASRPTGGGEQFF. In DNA, the CDR3 is TGTGCCAGCAGACCCACAGGGGGCGGTGAGCAGTTCTTC.

This clone was recorded once. This rearrangement joins TRBV6-5 to TRBJ2-3; D remains unclear. The CDR3 totals 16 residues. Germline V gene data show CDR1 as MNHEY and CDR2 as SVGAGI. Trimming took off 0 bases at V and 1 base at J, with 11 bases between the two ends. Here the CDR3 DNA reads TGTGCCAGCAGTTACTCGTCAGGATTCGGCACAGATACGCAGTATTTT. Translated: CASSYSSGFGTDTQYF.

This sequence joins TRBV29-1 and TRBJ2-1, with a weak D call TRBD2 (6 bases). Deletions cut 1 base from V and 7 bases from J, with 14 bases between. CDR3 length: 14 amino acids. CDR1 is SQVTM and CDR2 is ANQGSEA in the germline V gene. CDR3 sequence (DNA): TGCAGCGTTGAAGTGGGAGATGGGGGGAATGAGCAGTTCTTC. Translated: CSVEVGDGGNEQFF.

This clone has a single count. The genes are TRBV28 and TRBJ1-5; TRBD1 agrees at 9 bases. Per the germline V gene, CDR1 is MDHEN and CDR2 is SYDVKM. The CDR3 has 15 residues. V gave up 8 bases and J gave up 3 bases; unmatched junction bases: 8. CDR3 in DNA: TGTGCCAGCGTTACAGGGGGCGATGTCAATCAGCCCCAGCATTTT. This gives the protein CASVTGGDVNQPQHF.

The rearrangement uses TRBV19 and TRBJ2-2; 14 nucleotides align to TRBD2. V lost 7 bases and J lost 4; bases outside the gene matches: 5. The CDR3 runs 16 residues. Germline V CDR1 and CDR2: LNHDA, SQIVND (reference sequence). In DNA form, the CDR3 reads TGTGCCAGTATAACGACTAGCGGGAGGGCCACCGGGGAGCTGTTTTTT. This sequence encodes CASITTSGRATGELFF.

This sequence joins TRBV7-9 and TRBJ2-7; D possibly corresponds to TRBD1 (5 bases). There are 15 residues in the CDR3. Germline lookup yields CDR1 SEHNR and CDR2 FQNEAQ (reference sequence). Trimming left V 5 bases short and J 3 bases short, with 17 bases between. The DNA of the CDR3 is TGTGCCAGCAGCCCGGACACGACTGGGTACTACGAGCAGTACTTC. It is translated as CASSPDTTGYYEQYF.

This clone was detected only once. This chain connects TRBV28 to TRBJ2-7, with 8 bases identical to TRBD2. In germline, CDR1 is MDHEN, CDR2 SYDVKM. V lost 6 bases to trimming and J lost 3 bases; unmatched junction nucleotides: 10. The CDR3 covers 15 residues. CDR3 sequence: CASRGPGGTGYEQYF. CDR3 nucleotides: TGTGCCAGCAGGGGGCCGGGAGGGACTGGCTACGAGCAGTACTTC.

This clone showed up just once. The V gene is TRBV13, the J gene TRBJ2-7, with 11 bases fitting TRBD2. Per the germline V gene, CDR1 is PRHDT and CDR2 is FYEKMQ (reference sequence). This CDR3 has 14 residues. V lost 5 bases and J lost 5; bases outside the gene matches: 5. The CDR3 DNA sequence: TGTGCCAGCAGCGAGGGACTAGCGGACCACGAGCAGTACTTC. Its translation: CASSEGLADHEQYF.

The V and J genes are TRBV24-1 and TRBJ1-2; 8 bases are shared with TRBD1. The trim removed 4 bases at V and 7 bases at J, leaving 7 bases unmatched. The CDR3 covers 14 residues. Germline V CDR1 and CDR2: KGHDR, SFDVKD. The DNA for the CDR3 is TGTGCCACCAGTGACATATCTACAGGGGGTGGCTACACCTTC. Amino acids: CATSDISTGGGYTF.

The CDR3 coding sequence is TGCGCCAGCAGTGAGCAGGGTACGGACACTGAAGCTTTCTTT. Amino acid sequence: CASSEQGTDTEAFF. The genes are TRBV10-2 and TRBJ1-1, with a tentative D call TRBD1 (5 bases). From germline, CDR1 is WSHSY and CDR2 SAAADI. Trimming removed 2 bases at V and 3 bases at J, with 10 bases between. This CDR3 is built from 14 residues.

This clone was detected only a few times. The gene calls are TRBV4-1 and TRBJ1-6, with TRBD1 matching 9 bases. CDR3 length equals 16 residues. Unmatched junction bases numbered 8, after V lost 3 bases and J lost 8 bases. The germline V gene has CDR1 MGHRA and CDR2 YSYEKL. The CDR3 nucleotides are TGCGCCAGCAGCCAGGAACAGGGGGCTCGGTATTCACCCCTCCACTTT. It yields the protein CASSQEQGARYSPLHF.

This clone appeared a single time. V gene TRBV6-5 combines with J gene TRBJ1-5; unclear D gene. Between the trimmed V and J ends, which lost 6 bases and 2 bases, there was a span of 11 bases. The CDR3 has 14 amino acids. From germline, CDR1 is MNHEY and CDR2 SVGAGI. CDR3 protein: CASRAVWGNQPQHF. DNA of the CDR3: TGTGCCAGCAGGGCGGTTTGGGGCAATCAGCCCCAGCATTTT.

This chain joins TRBV5-1 and TRBJ1-5; D gene ambiguous. The germline gives CDR1 SGHRS, CDR2 YFSETQ. The V end lost 1 base, the J end lost 0 bases, and 8 bases lay between the germline ends. The length of the CDR3 is 15 residues. This chain's CDR3 is CASSLSGDSNQPQHF. The CDR3 DNA reads as TGCGCCAGCAGCTTGTCTGGAGATAGCAATCAGCCCCAGCATTTT.

J is TRBJ2-7 and V is TRBV7-9; 9 nucleotides agree with TRBD2. CDR1 is SEHNR, CDR2 FQNEAQ, per germline (reference sequence). V lost 0 bases and J lost 2; bases outside the gene matches: 11. This CDR3 spans 18 amino acids. In nucleotides, the CDR3 is TGTGCCAGCAGCTTAGCGTCGGCTGCCATAGCGGGAGCCTACGAGCAGTACTTC. It is translated as CASSLASAAIAGAYEQYF.

Only one count was recorded for this clone. The CDR3 coding sequence is TGTGCCAGCTCACCTCAACAACAAACAGGGGATAACTATGGCTACACCTTC. Translated: CASSPQQQTGDNYGYTF. The J gene is TRBJ1-2, the V gene TRBV18; TRBD1 matches 7 bases. The J segment lost 1 base and the V segment lost 3 bases, leaving 11 bases of the junction unmatched. Germline V lookup: CDR1 KGHSH, CDR2 LQKENI. CDR3 length equals 17 residues.

This clone is a singleton in its sample. V gene TRBV19 combines with J gene TRBJ2-6, with D unresolved. CDR1 and CDR2 from the germline V gene are LNHDA and SQIVND (reference sequence). V was cut by 8 bases and J by 1 base, with 9 bases left in between. CDR3 length: 14 amino acids. CDR3: CASEQTSGANVLTF. The CDR3 bases are TGTGCCAGTGAACAGACATCTGGGGCCAACGTCCTGACTTTC.

The chain is built from TRBV3-1 (or the pseudogene TRBV3-2) and TRBJ2-7; 7 nucleotides align to TRBD2. The CDR3 sequence is 16 residues long. Germline loops: CDR1 LGHDT, CDR2 YNNKEL (reference sequence). After removal of 6 bases from V and 4 bases from J, the junction contained 15 bases not matched to a gene. The CDR3: CASRLSWGGEGYEQYF. CDR3 nucleotide sequence: TGTGCCAGCAGACTGTCTTGGGGAGGGGAAGGGTACGAGCAGTACTTC.

This chain joins TRBV4-3 and TRBJ2-7; D may be TRBD2 (6 bases). CDR1 is LGHNA, CDR2 YSLEER, per germline. Trimming took off 0 bases at V and 3 bases at J, with 15 bases between the two ends. The CDR3 consists of 16 residues. CDR3 sequence (DNA): TGCGCCAGCAGCCAAGAATGGGAAGCGGGTTTCTACGAGCAGTACTTC. Protein sequence: CASSQEWEAGFYEQYF.

The chain combines TRBV20-1 with TRBJ1-1; possible D gene TRBD1, 5 bases. V shed 4 bases and J shed 5 bases, with 8 bases lying between them. Germline values: CDR1 DFQATT, CDR2 SNEGSKA (reference sequence). CDR3 length equals 11 residues. The CDR3, as DNA: TGCAGTGCTATGAGACAGACTGAAGCTTTCTTT. Amino acid sequence: CSAMRQTEAFF.